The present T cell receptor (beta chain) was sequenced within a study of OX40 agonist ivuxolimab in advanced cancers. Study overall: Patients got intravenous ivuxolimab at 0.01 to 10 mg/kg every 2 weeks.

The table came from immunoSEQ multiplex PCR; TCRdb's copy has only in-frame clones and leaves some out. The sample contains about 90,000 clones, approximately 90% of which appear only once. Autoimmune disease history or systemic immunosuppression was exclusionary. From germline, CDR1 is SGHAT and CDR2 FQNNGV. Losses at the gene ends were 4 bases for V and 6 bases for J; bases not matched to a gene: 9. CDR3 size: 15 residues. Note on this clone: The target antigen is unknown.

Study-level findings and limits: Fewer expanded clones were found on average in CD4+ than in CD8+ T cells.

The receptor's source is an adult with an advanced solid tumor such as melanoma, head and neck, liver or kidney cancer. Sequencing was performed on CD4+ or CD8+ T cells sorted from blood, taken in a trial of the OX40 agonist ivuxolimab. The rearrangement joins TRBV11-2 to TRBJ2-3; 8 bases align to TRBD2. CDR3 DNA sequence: TGTGCCAGCAGCTATAGCGGGGAGAGGTCGGATACGCAGTATTTT. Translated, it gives CASSYSGERSDTQYF.